This T cell receptor beta chain was identified during a study of blood T cell repertoires in COVID-19. Study summary: There were acute and convalescent COVID-19 samples, and they came from the United States, Italy and Spain. From T cells, B-cell-depleted T cells, or PBMCs came the material, which was cDNA or gDNA.

Authors' methods: Scientists estimated how many nucleated cells there were by amplifying reference gene primers. Clones were sequenced by immunoSEQ multiplex PCR, and TCRdb holds only the in-frame ones, with some missing. That table is the source of V, J and clone size, and D and trimming were worked out from the DNA. Of about 120,000 clones in the sample, about four fifths were seen once. Germline lookup yields CDR1 PRHDT and CDR2 FYEKMQ (reference sequence). The CDR3 is 20 residues long. The V gene end was trimmed by 0 bases and the J gene end by 8 bases; junction bases not matched to a gene: 23. This rearrangement joins TRBV13 to TRBJ2-3, with TRBD2 matching 7 bases. Sample: peripheral blood. This receptor was identified in a man aged 55 to 70 with acute or convalescent COVID-19. The CDR3 sequence: CASSLGPRWLAAPAQGTQYF. The CDR3 region has the DNA TGTGCCAGCAGCTTAGGACCCAGGTGGCTAGCGGCCCCCGCCCAGGGTACGCAGTATTTT.